Listed here are 20 T cell receptor beta chains from one sample, sequenced in a study of blood T cell repertoires in COVID-19. TCRdb's table, derived via immunoSEQ multiplex PCR, lists solely in-frame clones and lacks some. This table holds roughly 200,000 clones, 70% to 90% found once. The sequencing sample was made of peripheral blood. These TCRs come from a man aged 50 to 60 with COVID-19, enrolled during active disease.

This clone was seen a handful of times. J is TRBJ1-6 and V is TRBV11-1, with no clear D. The CDR3 loop spans 16 amino acids. With 5 bases removed from V and 7 bases from J, the gap between germline ends came to 18 bases. Germline CDR1 is SGHAT and CDR2 is FQDESV (reference sequence). Written as DNA, the CDR3 is TGTGCCAGCAGCCAACCGGAGCGGGGAGGCAATTCACCCCTCCACTTT. Translation: CASSQPERGGNSPLHF.

The table lists this clone with a few counts. The DNA for the CDR3 is TGTGCCAGCAGCCAAGTCTTGTGGGCGTTGACAGATACGCAGTATTTT. Translation: CASSQVLWALTDTQYF. The chain uses TRBV3-1 (or the pseudogene TRBV3-2) and TRBJ2-3; D gene uncertain. CDR1 is LGHDT and CDR2 is YNNKEL in the germline V gene (reference sequence). The length of the CDR3 is 16 residues. V shed 1 base and J shed 3 bases, with 14 bases lying between them.

The chain links TRBV19 to TRBJ2-1; a possible D gene is TRBD2 (6 bases). The CDR3 loop spans 13 amino acids. With 6 bases removed from V and 7 bases from J, the gap between germline ends came to 13 bases. Per the germline V gene, CDR1 is LNHDA and CDR2 is SQIVND (reference sequence). The CDR3 region is CASRDHLANEQFF. In DNA form, the CDR3 reads TGTGCCAGTAGGGACCATCTAGCGAATGAGCAGTTCTTC.

The chain uses TRBV3-1 (or the pseudogene TRBV3-2) and TRBJ2-5; TRBD2 agrees at 8 bases. V shed 1 base and J 9 bases; nucleotides not matched to a gene: 13. This CDR3 has 16 residues. From germline, CDR1 is LGHDT and CDR2 YNNKEL (reference sequence). The CDR3 DNA follows: TGTGCCAGCAGCCAAGGTTCAGCGGGGGTGCCAATGGCCCAGTACTTC. This encodes CASSQGSAGVPMAQYF.

The chain recombines TRBV28 with TRBJ1-1; maybe TRBD1 (5 bases). V dropped 4 bases and J dropped 11 bases, with 11 bases sitting between them. The CDR3 has 11 residues. Germline values: CDR1 MDHEN, CDR2 SYDVKM. Here the CDR3 reads CASSSMGGAFF. The DNA for the CDR3 is TGTGCCAGCAGTTCCATGGGGGGGGCTTTCTTT.

The CDR3 DNA reads as TGCGCCAGCAGTCCGGGACAGGGGAACTATGAGCAGTTCTTC. It specifies CASSPGQGNYEQFF. J is TRBJ2-1 and V is TRBV10-1; TRBD1 aligns across 10 bases. The CDR3 length is 14 residues. Germline CDR1 and CDR2: WNHNN and SYGVQD (reference sequence). The V segment lost 5 bases and the J segment 8 bases; nucleotides outside the gene matches: 6.

Remarks on this clone: Other DNA sequences within the sample encode an identical CDR3. The chain employs TRBV5-1 and TRBJ2-7; D is undetermined. The CDR3 runs 13 residues. Trimming stripped 0 bases from V and 0 bases from J, with 4 bases between. Germline V gene sequence: CDR1 SGHRS, CDR2 YFSETQ. CDR3: CASSLDNSYEQYF. The CDR3 DNA reads as TGCGCCAGCAGCTTGGACAACTCCTACGAGCAGTACTTC. Together with reference TRBV5-1 and TRBJ2-7, the CDR3 gives the full variable domain: KAGVTQTPRYLIKTRGQQVTLSCSPISGHRSVSWYQQTPGQGLQFLFEYFSETQRNKGNFPGRFSGRQFSNSRSEMNVSTLELGDSALYLCASSLDNSYEQYFGPGTRLTVT.

The chain links TRBV5-1 to TRBJ2-5; 10 bases align to TRBD1. Germline CDR1 reads SGHRS; CDR2 reads YFSETQ. J was trimmed by 5 bases and V by 5 bases; bases with no gene match: 9. The CDR3 spans 15 residues. The CDR3 coding sequence is TGCGCCAGCAGACTGACAGGGGGCGTAGGGGAGACCCAGTACTTC. Translated, it gives CASRLTGGVGETQYF.

The chain joins TRBV18 to TRBJ2-5; 10 nucleotides match TRBD1. Germline V gives CDR1 KGHSH, CDR2 LQKENI. With 0 bases clipped from V and 6 bases from J, the junction kept 13 bases outside the gene matches. The CDR3 covers 18 residues. The CDR3 region has the DNA TGTGCCAGCTCACCACCCTCGGGAGTGGGACAGGGGTGGAAGACCCAGTACTTC. Amino acids: CASSPPSGVGQGWKTQYF.

The V and J genes are TRBV6-5 and TRBJ2-1; TRBD1 is a possible D gene (6 bases). Per germline, CDR1 MNHEY and CDR2 SVGAGI. The germline V and J ends were trimmed by 0 bases and 5 bases, with 11 bases remaining between them. CDR3 length: 15 residues. In DNA, the CDR3 is TGTGCCAGCAGTTACTCGCAGGGGACGAACAATGAGCAGTTCTTC. Its protein is CASSYSQGTNNEQFF.

The chain links TRBV12-2 to TRBJ2-6; the table calls TRBD2, which could not be checked here. TRBV12-2 constitutes a pseudogene. The CDR3 is made up of 17 amino acids. The CDR3: CASRSDLSLCGANVLTF. CDR3 nucleotide sequence: TGTGCAAGTCGCTCGGACTTAAGTCTCTGTGGGGCCAACGTCCTGACTTTC.

The chain has TRBV9 and TRBJ2-7; 8 nucleotides align to TRBD1. This CDR3 comprises 14 residues. After removal of 3 bases from V and 2 bases from J, the junction contained 4 bases not matched to a gene. Germline loops: CDR1 SGDLS, CDR2 YYNGEE. The CDR3 DNA reads TGTGCCAGCAGCGCCGGGACAGGAACCTACGAGCAGTACTTC. Its translation: CASSAGTGTYEQYF.

This clone has just one count. This chain links TRBV30 with TRBJ2-4; TRBD1 matches at 9 bases. The CDR3 has 16 amino acids. CDR1 is GTSNPN and CDR2 is SVGIG in the germline V gene (reference sequence). Germline trimming cut 5 bases from V and 2 bases from J; bases unmatched to any gene: 10. In nucleotides, the CDR3 is TGTGCCTGGTCCACGGGACAGGGTTTTTCCAAAAACATTCAGTACTTC. As protein: CAWSTGQGFSKNIQYF.

This clone has only one observation. The CDR3 loop is CASSLEGGSGYTF. CDR3 nucleotides: TGTGCCAGCAGCTTAGAAGGGGGATCGGGCTACACCTTC. This chain connects TRBV7-9 to TRBJ1-2; tentative D call: TRBD1 (6 bases). The CDR3 is 13 residues long. CDR1 is SEHNR, CDR2 FQNEAQ, per germline (reference sequence). The V end lost 1 base, the J end lost 8 bases, and 11 bases lay between the germline ends.

The sample holds a few counts of this clone. This same CDR3 is encoded by further DNA sequences in the sample. V is TRBV7-8 and J is TRBJ2-3, with 7 bases aligning to TRBD2. The CDR3 length is 14 residues. The trim removed 3 bases at V and 2 bases at J, leaving 2 bases unmatched. CDR1 and CDR2 from the germline V gene are SGHVS and FQNEAQ. CDR3 nucleotide sequence: TGTGCCAGCAGCTTGGGGGGGGTCACAGATACGCAGTATTTT. Translating it yields CASSLGGVTDTQYF. The full variable domain, in which reference TRBV7-8 and TRBJ2-3 provide the parts outside the CDR3, is GAGVSQSPRYKVAKRGQDVALRCDPISGHVSLFWYQQALGQGPEFLTYFQNEAQLDKSGLPSDRFFAERPEGSVSTLKIQRTQQEDSAVYLCASSLGGVTDTQYFGPGTRLTVL.

The chain carries TRBV15 and TRBJ2-7; possible D gene TRBD1, 6 bases. The CDR3 covers 15 residues. Germline V gene data show CDR1 as LNHNV and CDR2 as YYDKDF (reference sequence). Trimming cost V 0 bases and J 9 bases, with 18 bases left between them. In DNA form, the CDR3 reads TGTGCCACCAGCAGAGATTGGGGGCTTGGAGGAACGCAGTACTTC. This gives the protein CATSRDWGLGGTQYF.

The chain couples TRBV7-9 to TRBJ2-7; tentative D call: TRBD2 (7 bases). The CDR3 spans 14 residues. Trimming cost V 4 bases and J 2 bases, with 12 bases left between them. Germline V gene data show CDR1 as SEHNR and CDR2 as FQNEAQ (reference sequence). CDR3 sequence: CASSSRGGAYEQYF. CDR3 nucleotide sequence: TGTGCCAGCAGCTCACGAGGGGGGGCCTACGAGCAGTACTTC.

This chain connects TRBV5-1 to TRBJ1-2; weak D call: TRBD1 (6 bases). Germline V gene data show CDR1 as SGHRS and CDR2 as YFSETQ. The CDR3 has 15 residues. Trimming took 0 bases from V and 2 from J, leaving 11 bases between them. The CDR3 here is CASSLDPGVNYGYTF. The CDR3 DNA reads as TGCGCCAGCAGCTTGGATCCAGGGGTAAACTATGGCTACACCTTC. Using reference TRBV5-1 and TRBJ1-2 for the parts outside the CDR3, the full variable domain is KAGVTQTPRYLIKTRGQQVTLSCSPISGHRSVSWYQQTPGQGLQFLFEYFSETQRNKGNFPGRFSGRQFSNSRSEMNVSTLELGDSALYLCASSLDPGVNYGYTFGSGTRLTVV.

J is TRBJ1-1 and V is TRBV19, with TRBD1 as a possible D gene (6 bases). Trimming took 6 bases from V and 11 from J, leaving 16 bases between them. The CDR3 covers 12 residues. The germline V gene has CDR1 LNHDA and CDR2 SQIVND (reference sequence). This CDR3 reads CASSREGGNAFF. The CDR3, as DNA: TGTGCCAGTAGCCGGGAGGGGGGAAACGCTTTCTTT.

V usage is TRBV11-3 and J usage is TRBJ2-5; D perhaps matches TRBD2 (5 bases). The V end was cut by 1 base, the J end by 5 bases, with 20 bases between. The V gene's germline CDR1 is SGHNT and CDR2 YENEEA. The CDR3 spans 17 residues. CDR3 nucleotides: TGTGCCAGCAGCTTAGGGAGACTATCCCAAGGGCAGGAGACCCAGTACTTC. This codes for CASSLGRLSQGQETQYF.